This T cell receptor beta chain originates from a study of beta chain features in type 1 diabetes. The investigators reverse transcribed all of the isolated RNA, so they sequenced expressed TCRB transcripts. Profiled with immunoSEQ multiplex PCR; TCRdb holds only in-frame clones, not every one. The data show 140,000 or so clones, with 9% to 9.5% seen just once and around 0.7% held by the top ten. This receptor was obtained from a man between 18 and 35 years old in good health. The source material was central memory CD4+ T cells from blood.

DNA for the CDR3: TGTGCCAGCTCAGCAGGACAGGGTCGAGAAAAACTGTTTTTT. It yields the protein CASSAGQGREKLFF. The chain employs TRBV18 and TRBJ1-4, with 8 bases fitting TRBD1. The CDR3 totals 14 residues. The junction had 7 bases not matched to a gene; V was cut back by 5 bases and J by 8 bases. Germline V lookup: CDR1 KGHSH, CDR2 LQKENI.